The 2 T cell receptor beta chains reported below all come from one sample, sequenced in a study of T-cell memory formation after mild COVID-19. One entry per CDR3 protein results from TCRdb running MiXCR on the 5' RACE reads. The sample yields 250,000 to 350,000 distinct CDR3 sequences, roughly an eighth seen once. Sequencing was carried out using PBMCs or a T cell subset sorted from them (not recorded which). The receptor set was obtained from a man aged 18 to 30 who had mild COVID-19 (a few samples of this study predate the infection). Cell type and time point are not known.

The rearrangement uses TRBV4-3 and TRBJ2-3; D might be TRBD1 (6 bases). V dropped 0 bases and J dropped 4 bases, with 17 bases sitting between them. The CDR3 is made up of 17 amino acids. CDR1 LGHNA and CDR2 YSLEER come from the germline V gene. The CDR3 is CASSQDFSGAGADTQYF. CDR3 in DNA: TGCGCCAGCAGCCAAGATTTCTCAGGGGCCGGGGCAGATACGCAGTATTTT.

To note about this clonotype: A read error may account for a junction end that differs from germline. The chain employs TRBV6-1 and TRBJ1-5; D remains unclear. Germline-derived CDR1 and CDR2 are MNHNS and SASEGT. This CDR3 has 13 amino acids. The chain's CDR3 is CASSELGLQPKHF. CDR3 bases: TGTGCCAGCAGTGAATTGGGATTGCAGCCCAAGCATTTT.